The 26 T cell receptor beta chains below all came from one sample that was sequenced in a study of blood T cell repertoires in COVID-19. Sequenced by immunoSEQ multiplex PCR; TCRdb stores in-frame clones only, minus some. The table has 99,000 or so clones, 84% seen once. Sequenced: peripheral blood. The receptors originated from a man in his fifties or sixties with acute or convalescent COVID-19.

The count of this clone is one. The gene calls are TRBV29-1 and TRBJ2-7, with D perhaps TRBD2 (6 bases). Per germline, CDR1 SQVTM and CDR2 ANQGSEA. V was cut by 5 bases and J by 2 bases, with 13 bases left in between. CDR3 length: 13 residues. The CDR3 DNA follows: TGCAGCGTTACCTGGGACTCGACCTACGAGCAGTACTTC. It codes for CSVTWDSTYEQYF.

The chain uses TRBV5-1 and TRBJ1-1; D not resolved. The germline V gene has CDR1 SGHRS and CDR2 YFSETQ. Trimming removed 4 bases from V and 7 bases from J, with 11 bases in between. The CDR3 covers 12 residues. This chain's CDR3 is CASSVQPGEAFF. CDR3 sequence (DNA): TGCGCCAGCAGCGTTCAACCCGGTGAAGCTTTCTTT.

V and J are TRBV5-1 and TRBJ1-1; D is unclear. V lost 0 bases, J lost 4 bases, and 10 bases lay in between. The CDR3 is made up of 14 amino acids. Germline V gene sequence: CDR1 SGHRS, CDR2 YFSETQ. CDR3 nucleotides: TGCGCCAGCAGCTTGGCCGTCGGGTCCACTGAAGCTTTCTTT. The encoded protein is CASSLAVGSTEAFF.

The chain's CDR3 is CASSPGGTDSHYGYTF. CDR3 DNA: TGTGCCAGCTCACCGGGCGGGACAGACTCCCACTATGGCTACACCTTC. The rearrangement links TRBV18 to TRBJ1-2, with 7 bases lining up with TRBD1. CDR3 length: 16 residues. Germline V lookup: CDR1 KGHSH, CDR2 LQKENI. V dropped 3 bases and J dropped 3; count of bases not matched to a gene: 10.

The chain uses TRBV5-4 and TRBJ1-2; 7 bases agree with TRBD1. The CDR3 is 15 amino acids. Germline V gives CDR1 SGHNT, CDR2 YYREEE (reference sequence). The trim removed 4 bases at V and 3 bases at J, leaving 9 bases unmatched. The CDR3 bases are TGTGCCAGCAGCCCGAAAACAGGGGCTTACTATGGCTACACCTTC. This encodes CASSPKTGAYYGYTF.

This chain connects TRBV12-3 or TRBV12-4 to TRBJ2-2; maybe TRBD2 (6 bases). This CDR3 spans 13 amino acids. Trimming pared 11 bases from V and 5 bases from J, leaving 15 bases between. Written as DNA, the CDR3 is TGTGCCGCCCCTAAAAGCGGGACCGGGGAGCTGTTTTTT. It yields the protein CAAPKSGTGELFF.

The J gene is TRBJ1-5, the V gene TRBV19; D is uncertain. The CDR3 is made up of 13 amino acids. V lost 3 bases and J lost 5, with 8 bases in between. Germline assignment: CDR1 LNHDA and CDR2 SQIVND (reference sequence). The CDR3 bases are TGTGCCAGTAGTATTCCAACACATCAGCCCCAGCATTTT. The encoded protein is CASSIPTHQPQHF. The variable domain in full, completed from reference TRBV19 and TRBJ1-5, reads DGGITQSPKYLFRKEGQNVTLSCEQNLNHDAMYWYRQDPGQGLRLIYYSQIVNDFQKGDIAEGYSVSREKKESFPLTVTSAQKNPTAFYLCASSIPTHQPQHFGDGTRLSIL.

This clone was observed a single time. The chain has TRBV7-8 and TRBJ1-5, with D perhaps matching TRBD1 (5 bases). Germline loops: CDR1 SGHVS, CDR2 FQNEAQ. Trimming left V 5 bases short and J 7 bases short, with 12 bases between. The CDR3 is made up of 13 amino acids. In DNA, the CDR3 is TGTGCCAGCAGCCCTGCGGGGGGGCAGCCCCAGCATTTT. Translated, it gives CASSPAGGQPQHF.

The gene calls are TRBV6-6 and TRBJ2-2; the D is unclear. CDR1 MNHNY and CDR2 SVGAGI come from the germline V gene (reference sequence). V was cut by 2 bases and J by 6 bases, with 13 bases left in between. This CDR3 contains 15 residues. CDR3 coding DNA: TGTGCCAGCAGTTACGCCGATAGTTACGCCGGGGAGCTGTTTTTT. As protein: CASSYADSYAGELFF.

The CDR3 DNA follows: TGTGCCAGCAGCAAAGTTTTGGGTCAGGAAAACTATGGCTACACCTTC. This codes for CASSKVLGQENYGYTF. The rearrangement links TRBV21-1 to TRBJ1-2; the DNA was not compared with TRBD1, the D call given in the table. TRBV21-1 is a recognized pseudogene. This CDR3 spans 16 amino acids.

The chain combines TRBV9 with TRBJ2-1; perhaps TRBD2 as D (6 bases). There are 15 residues in the CDR3. Per germline, CDR1 SGDLS and CDR2 YYNGEE. Trimming left V 0 bases short and J 9 bases short, with 16 bases between. CDR3 DNA: TGTGCCAGCAGCGTAGACGCGGGAAATAGGCTTGAGCAGTTCTTC. This sequence encodes CASSVDAGNRLEQFF.

V usage is TRBV3-1 (or the pseudogene TRBV3-2) and J usage is TRBJ1-1, with a possible D match to TRBD1 (6 bases). V was clipped by 4 bases and J by 1 base, with 13 bases between them. The CDR3 is 15 residues long. The germline V gene encodes CDR1 LGHDT and CDR2 YNNKEL (reference sequence). The CDR3 DNA sequence: TGTGCCAGCAGCCGTCAGTCGGGACAGAACACTGAAGCTTTCTTT. Translating it yields CASSRQSGQNTEAFF.

The J gene is TRBJ2-5, the V gene TRBV14; weak D call: TRBD2 (5 bases). V was pared by 4 bases and J by 4 bases, with 7 bases between. Looked up from germline, CDR1 is SGHDN and CDR2 is FVKESK. CDR3 length equals 12 residues. CDR3 in amino acids: CASSRTAETQYF. For the CDR3, the DNA is TGTGCCAGCAGCCGGACTGCAGAGACCCAGTACTTC.

Only one count was recorded for this clone. This chain joins TRBV5-5 and TRBJ2-2; 8 nucleotides align to TRBD1. The junction had 14 bases not matched to a gene; V was cut back by 0 bases and J by 1 base. The length of the CDR3 is 20 residues. In germline, CDR1 is SGHKS, CDR2 YYEKEE (reference sequence). The CDR3 DNA reads TGTGCCAGCAGCTTGGCCTGGGCAGGGGGCGAACCTAAGAACACCGGGGAGCTGTTTTTT. Protein: CASSLAWAGGEPKNTGELFF.

V and J are TRBV5-1 and TRBJ2-7; D possibly corresponds to TRBD2 (5 bases). The CDR3 loop spans 15 amino acids. Per the germline V gene, CDR1 is SGHRS and CDR2 is YFSETQ. Trimming removed 4 bases at V and 2 bases at J, with 16 bases between. CDR3: CASSPDWSTTYEQYF. The CDR3 DNA reads as TGCGCCAGCAGCCCGGACTGGTCCACCACCTACGAGCAGTACTTC.

The J gene is TRBJ1-5, the V gene TRBV27; perhaps TRBD1 as D (5 bases). V was clipped by 2 bases and J by 6 bases, with 11 bases between them. The CDR3 extends over 14 amino acids. CDR1 and CDR2 from the germline V gene are MNHEY and SMNVEV (reference sequence). CDR3 loop: CASSLAGRTQPQHF. The CDR3 region has the DNA TGTGCCAGCAGTTTAGCAGGGCGGACTCAGCCCCAGCATTTT.

In this sample, this clone turned up a few times. The chain is built from TRBV4-2 and TRBJ1-2, with D hard to call. V lost 0 bases and J lost 5, with 7 bases in between. Germline lookup yields CDR1 LGHNA and CDR2 YNFKEQ. The CDR3 extends over 13 amino acids. The DNA for the CDR3 is TGTGCCAGCAGCCAAGACCGGGGTTATGGCTACACCTTC. It is translated as CASSQDRGYGYTF.

This sequence joins TRBV10-2 and TRBJ1-1, with a possible D match to TRBD1 (6 bases). The CDR3 spans 14 residues. Germline CDR1 reads WSHSY; CDR2 reads SAAADI. V was cut by 8 bases and J by 1 base, with 14 bases left in between. CDR3 sequence reads: CASRTATSNTEAFF. CDR3 nucleotides: TGCGCCAGCCGGACAGCAACATCGAACACTGAAGCTTTCTTT.

This clone has a single count. J is TRBJ1-1 and V is TRBV19, with 8 nucleotides matching TRBD1. Germline trimming cut 8 bases from V and 4 bases from J; bases unmatched to any gene: 6. Looked up from germline, CDR1 is LNHDA and CDR2 is SQIVND (reference sequence). This CDR3 contains 13 residues. The CDR3 sequence: CASVGTGGTEAFF. The CDR3 region has the DNA TGTGCCAGTGTGGGAACAGGGGGCACTGAAGCTTTCTTT. The variable domain in full, completed from reference TRBV19 and TRBJ1-1, reads DGGITQSPKYLFRKEGQNVTLSCEQNLNHDAMYWYRQDPGQGLRLIYYSQIVNDFQKGDIAEGYSVSREKKESFPLTVTSAQKNPTAFYLCASVGTGGTEAFFGQGTRLTVV.

V usage is TRBV6-4 and J usage is TRBJ2-2, with D tentatively TRBD2 (5 bases). The CDR3 has 16 residues. CDR1 MRHNA and CDR2 SNTAGT come from the germline V gene. Trimming stripped 6 bases from V and 0 bases from J, with 14 bases between. The CDR3 sequence is CASSREGLANTGELFF. CDR3 DNA sequence: TGTGCCAGCAGCCGCGAGGGTCTAGCGAACACCGGGGAGCTGTTTTTT.

The rearrangement joins TRBV28 to TRBJ2-6; 8 bases agree with TRBD2. The germline gives CDR1 MDHEN, CDR2 SYDVKM. CDR3 length: 15 amino acids. Losses at the gene ends were 5 bases for V and 1 base for J; bases not matched to a gene: 1. The CDR3 DNA reads as TGTGCCAGCAGTGTAGCGGGATCTGGGGCCAACGTCCTGACTTTC. Its protein is CASSVAGSGANVLTF.

The chain combines TRBV28 with TRBJ1-2; TRBD1 is a possible D gene (5 bases). CDR1 is MDHEN and CDR2 is SYDVKM in the germline V gene. The length of the CDR3 is 13 residues. Trimming took off 6 bases at V and 6 bases at J, with 14 bases between the two ends. CDR3 region: CASSLPGFHGYTF. Written as DNA, the CDR3 is TGTGCCAGCAGCCTACCAGGGTTCCATGGCTACACCTTC.

In its sample, this clone was seen a few times. The chain uses TRBV29-1 and TRBJ2-7, with D perhaps matching TRBD1 (5 bases). The CDR3 runs 14 residues. The germline V gene encodes CDR1 SQVTM and CDR2 ANQGSEA. Trimming cost V 2 bases and J 2 bases, with 13 bases left between them. The CDR3 reads CSVETGDTTYEQYF. CDR3 nucleotide sequence: TGCAGCGTTGAAACAGGCGACACCACCTACGAGCAGTACTTC.

The rearrangement links TRBV5-1 to TRBJ1-1; 9 bases map to TRBD1. There are 15 residues in the CDR3. The V and J ends lost 0 bases and 6 bases, in that order; junction bases with no gene match: 6. The germline gives CDR1 SGHRS, CDR2 YFSETQ. The CDR3 nucleotides read TGCGCCAGCAGCTTGGGGACAGGGGTCGAGGCTGAAGCTTTCTTT. It yields the protein CASSLGTGVEAEAFF.

This chain connects TRBV7-9 to TRBJ1-6, with unresolved D. The CDR3 contains 18 residues. Per the germline V gene, CDR1 is SEHNR and CDR2 is FQNEAQ (reference sequence). Trimming removed 1 base from V and 0 bases from J, with 13 bases in between. The CDR3 protein is CASSLVAGDSSYNSPLHF. The CDR3 DNA follows: TGTGCCAGCAGCTTAGTGGCAGGTGATAGCTCCTATAATTCACCCCTCCACTTT.

The rearrangement uses TRBV6-5 and TRBJ2-2; unclear D gene. Germline loops: CDR1 MNHEY, CDR2 SVGAGI. Between the trimmed V and J ends, which lost 7 bases and 4 bases, there was a span of 10 bases. The CDR3 runs to 13 residues. CDR3 protein: CASTLTRTGELFF. The CDR3 bases are TGTGCCAGCACCCTGACTCGCACCGGGGAGCTGTTTTTT.